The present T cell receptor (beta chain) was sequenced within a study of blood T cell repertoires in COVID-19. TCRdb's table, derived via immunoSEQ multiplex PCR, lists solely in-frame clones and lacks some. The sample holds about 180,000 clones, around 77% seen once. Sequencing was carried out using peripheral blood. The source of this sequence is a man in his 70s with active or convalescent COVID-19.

CDR3 in DNA: TGTGCCAGCAGCCCGTGGACAGGAAGAGGATTCGGCTCCTACAATGAGCAGTTCTTC. Translation gives CASSPWTGRGFGSYNEQFF. The chain is built from TRBV11-2 and TRBJ2-1, with 7 bases lining up with TRBD1. The trim removed 5 bases at V and 0 bases at J, leaving 16 bases unmatched. The CDR3 extends over 19 amino acids. Germline assignment: CDR1 SGHAT and CDR2 FQNNGV.